Presented here are 15 T cell receptor beta chains from one specimen sequenced in a study of prognosis after radiotherapy for stage I lung cancer. From genomic DNA, two-round multiplex PCR was used to amplify TCR beta CDR3. With primers specific to each TRBV and TRBJ gene, the first-round PCR was performed. TCRdb used MiXCR to reprocess the multiplex PCR reads, holding one entry per CDR3 protein. Here the sample spans more than 13,000 distinct CDR3 sequences, 30% being singletons. This sample comprised PBMCs, obtained before or after stereotactic body radiation therapy (not recorded which). The receptors derive from a donor of 50 years or more with non-small cell lung cancer.

In the case of this clonotype: It is likely a read error: a sequence one base away is far more abundant. This chain uses TRBV6-5 with TRBJ1-6; D not certain. Germline CDR1 reads MNHEY; CDR2 reads SVGAGI. The CDR3 has 13 amino acids. V gave up 8 bases and J gave up 7 bases, with 12 bases separating them. CDR3 sequence reads: CASLVVGNSPLHF. In nucleotides, the CDR3 is TGTGCCAGCCTGGTGGTTGGAAATTCACCCCTCCACTTT.

A note on this clonotype: One junction end disagrees with the germline gene, perhaps due to a read error. The chain employs TRBV24-1 and TRBJ1-2, with a possible D match to TRBD1 (5 bases). The CDR3 is made up of 13 amino acids. Germline assignment: CDR1 KGHDR and CDR2 SFDVKD. The DNA for the CDR3 is TGTGACACCAGTGATGGGGGAGGGGATGGCTACACCTTC. Translation gives CDTSDGGGDGYTF.

This clonotype counts as medium-sized. At one boundary the junction diverges from the germline segment, which might be a read error. V and J are TRBV6-4 and TRBJ2-1; D call uncertain. The CDR3 spans 17 residues. The germline gives CDR1 MRHNA, CDR2 SNTAGT. For the CDR3, the DNA is TGTGCCAGCAGTTACTCTGACGGAACCCCCTCCTACAATGAGCAGTTCTTC. The encoded protein is CASSYSDGTPSYNEQFF.

The rearrangement uses TRBV27 and TRBJ2-6, with unresolved D. V was cut by 6 bases and J by 8 bases, with 11 bases left in between. The CDR3 is 13 amino acids. Germline loops: CDR1 MNHEY, CDR2 SMNVEV (reference sequence). The CDR3 protein is CASSRGGTNVLTF. In nucleotides, the CDR3 is TGTGCCAGCAGCAGAGGCGGTACCAACGTCCTGACTTTC.

Sample share makes this clonotype medium-sized (0.01 to 0.1%). The chain employs TRBV9 and TRBJ2-3; 8 nucleotides agree with TRBD2. The CDR3 spans 17 residues. Germline lookup yields CDR1 SGDLS and CDR2 YYNGEE. The junction had 8 bases not matched to a gene; V was cut back by 0 bases and J by 2 bases. Here the CDR3 DNA reads TGTGCCAGCAGCGTAGAGGCAGCGGGGGTAAACACAGATACGCAGTATTTT. Its translation is CASSVEAAGVNTDTQYF.

The V gene is TRBV28, the J gene TRBJ2-1; D possibly matches TRBD1 or TRBD2 (5 bases each). Trimming cost V 4 bases and J 6 bases, with 16 bases left between them. Looked up from germline, CDR1 is MDHEN and CDR2 is SYDVKM. The CDR3 spans 15 residues. CDR3: CASSSLAGLSNEQFF. The CDR3 DNA reads TGTGCCAGCAGTTCCCTAGCAGGGCTCAGCAATGAGCAGTTCTTC.

This clonotype was recorded many times. This chain links TRBV24-1 with TRBJ2-5, with D unresolved. The germline V and J ends were trimmed by 2 bases and 5 bases, with 8 bases remaining between them. The CDR3 runs 13 residues. CDR1 KGHDR and CDR2 SFDVKD come from the germline V gene. The CDR3 reads CATSDWDVETQYF. The CDR3 region has the DNA TGTGCCACCAGTGATTGGGATGTGGAGACCCAGTACTTC.

Details on this clonotype: A far larger clone is one nucleotide away, so this likely arose from a read error. The chain combines TRBV6-9 with TRBJ2-1, with D possibly TRBD2 on 6 matching bases. CDR1 is MNHGY and CDR2 is SVAAGI in the germline V gene. The CDR3 is 16 residues long. With 6 bases removed from V and 5 bases from J, the gap between germline ends came to 20 bases. This CDR3 reads CASRKPQGGGDNEQFF. CDR3 DNA: TGTGCCAGCAGGAAGCCTCAGGGTGGAGGGGACAATGAGCAGTTCTTC.

This clonotype was counted ten times or more. The chain links TRBV19 to TRBJ1-5, with D tentatively TRBD1 (5 bases). V lost 5 bases and J 5 bases, leaving 10 bases between the germline ends. The germline gives CDR1 LNHDA, CDR2 SQIVND (reference sequence). There are 13 residues in the CDR3. CDR3 nucleotide sequence: TGTGCCAGTAGTTCGGCAGGGTATCAGCCCCAGCATTTT. This translates into CASSSAGYQPQHF.

By share of the sample, this clonotype is medium-sized. The rearrangement uses TRBV19 and TRBJ2-2; 14 bases match TRBD2. CDR1 LNHDA and CDR2 SQIVND come from the germline V gene (reference sequence). V lost 1 base and J lost 4; bases outside the gene matches: 8. This CDR3 region has 19 residues. Here the CDR3 DNA reads TGTGCCAGTAGTATAGTTGGACTAGCGGGAGGACTGGGCACCGGGGAGCTGTTTTTT. Amino acids: CASSIVGLAGGLGTGELFF.

This clonotype was counted at least ten times. The rearrangement joins TRBV7-2 to TRBJ2-1; either TRBD1 or TRBD2 may supply D (5 bases each). CDR1 SGHTA and CDR2 FQGNSA come from the germline V gene. V lost 5 bases and J 3 bases, leaving 29 bases between the germline ends. CDR3 length: 20 residues. CDR3 DNA: TGTGCCAGCAGCCCCGCTCTCGGGACGATATCCACCTTCATCTACAATGAGCAGTTCTTC. It codes for CASSPALGTISTFIYNEQFF.

Worth noting for this clonotype: At one boundary the junction diverges from the germline segment, which might be a read error. This chain connects TRBV12-5 to TRBJ2-7, with TRBD1 identical over 7 bases. The CDR3 has 17 amino acids. Germline lookup yields CDR1 LGHNT and CDR2 FRNRAP. This CDR3 reads CASGLATGTEDSYQQYF. The CDR3 DNA sequence: TGTGCTAGTGGTTTAGCAACCGGGACAGAGGACTCCTACCAGCAGTACTTC.

About this clonotype itself: This likely came from a read error, as a far larger clone is one base away. The chain couples TRBV28 to TRBJ2-2, with 8 bases matching TRBD1. Germline CDR1 is MDHEN and CDR2 is SYDVKM. This CDR3 has 14 residues. CDR3 amino acids: CASSGQGGTGEPFF. CDR3 nucleotide sequence: TGTGCCAGCAGCGGACAGGGCGGCACCGGGGAGCCGTTTTTT.

This clonotype was seen ten or more times. The chain combines TRBV3-1 with TRBJ2-7; D remains ambiguous. Germline values: CDR1 LGHDT, CDR2 YNNKEL (reference sequence). V lost 2 bases to trimming and J lost 3 bases, with 11 bases between them. This CDR3 region has 14 residues. The CDR3 sequence is CASSQLDGYYEQYF. The CDR3 nucleotides are TGTGCCAGCAGCCAACTAGATGGATACTACGAGCAGTACTTC.

With regard to this clonotype: This may stem from a read error, because a much larger clone lies one nucleotide away. The rearrangement uses TRBV6-2 or TRBV6-3 and TRBJ2-5, with 8 nucleotides matching TRBD1. CDR3 length equals 15 residues. The J segment lost 0 bases and the V segment lost 6 bases, leaving 6 bases of the junction unmatched. CDR1 is MNHEY, CDR2 SVGEGT, per germline. In nucleotides, the CDR3 is TGTGCCAGCAGATTGGCAGGGGGCTACCAAGAGACCCAGTACTTC. It codes for CASRLAGGYQETQYF.